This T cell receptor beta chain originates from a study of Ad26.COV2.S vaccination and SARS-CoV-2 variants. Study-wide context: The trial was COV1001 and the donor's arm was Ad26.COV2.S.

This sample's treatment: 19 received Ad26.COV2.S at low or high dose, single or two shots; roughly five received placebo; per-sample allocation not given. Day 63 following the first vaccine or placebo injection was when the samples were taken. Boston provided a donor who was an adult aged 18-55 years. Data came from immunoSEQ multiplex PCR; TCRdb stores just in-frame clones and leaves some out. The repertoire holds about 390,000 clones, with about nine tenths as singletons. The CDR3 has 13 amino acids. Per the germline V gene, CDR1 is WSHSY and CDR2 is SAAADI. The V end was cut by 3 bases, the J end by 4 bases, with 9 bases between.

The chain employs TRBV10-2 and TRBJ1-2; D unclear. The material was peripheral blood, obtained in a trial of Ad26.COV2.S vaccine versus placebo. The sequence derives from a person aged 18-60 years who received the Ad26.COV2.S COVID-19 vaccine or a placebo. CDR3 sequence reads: CASSDLGLYGYTF. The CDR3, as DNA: TGCGCCAGCAGTGATCTAGGGCTCTATGGCTACACCTTC.